There are many counts of the clone carrying this T cell receptor beta chain. The data belong to a study of neurological immune-mediated disorders. PBMCs stored at -80 C, numbering 2 million, were the origin of the unsorted libraries. Germline V gene sequence: CDR1 SGHDT, CDR2 YYEEEE. V was pared by 4 bases and J by 3 bases, with 4 bases of the junction left unmatched. This CDR3 has 13 residues. TCRdb called the 5' RACE reads again in MiXCR, with one record for every CDR3 protein. The table records 90,000 to 150,000 distinct CDR3 sequences, 3.2% of them present only once. The gene calls are TRBV5-6 and TRBJ2-7; 7 nucleotides agree with TRBD1. Sequencing was carried out using PBMCs. This sequence originates from a woman in her thirties with multiple sclerosis. The CDR3 DNA follows: TGTGCCAGCAGCCACGGGACAGACTACGAGCAGTACTTC. Encoded protein: CASSHGTDYEQYF. Complete variable domain (other parts from reference TRBV5-6 and TRBJ2-7): DAGVTQSPTHLIKTRGQQVTLRCSPKSGHDTVSWYQQALGQGPQFIFQYYEEEERQRGNFPDRFSGHQFPNYSSELNVNALLLGDSALYLCASSHGTDYEQYFGPGTRLTVT.